This is a list of T cell receptor beta chains from one sample in a study of blood T cells in healthy people across ages. TCRdb passed the 5' RACE reads through MiXCR, listing each CDR3 protein once. The data contain approximately 900,000 distinct CDR3 sequences, under 50% of them singletons. The sequenced sample was blood. Source of these receptors: a man aged 25-45 years in good health. CDR3s include the opening cysteine and the closing phenylalanine or tryptophan. A D gene is named only where the DNA matches it firmly.

D	J	V	CDR3
TRBD1	TRBJ2-1	TRBV7-3	CASSPGTGTNEQFF
NA	TRBJ2-1	TRBV20-1	CSARSLGVVNEQFF
TRBD2	TRBJ2-3	TRBV10-3	CAISDRLANQGTDTQYF
TRBD1	TRBJ2-1	TRBV20-1	CSAYRGPYNEQFF
NA	TRBJ2-1	TRBV24-1	CATSDLDRWADNEQFF
TRBD1	TRBJ2-3	TRBV12-3/TRBV12-4	CASRGTGVDTQYF
NA	TRBJ2-1	TRBV6-1	CASSGTTESYNEQFF
NA	TRBJ2-1	TRBV7-2	CASSLGGEPYNEQFF
NA	TRBJ2-3	TRBV25-1	CASSEWGGGTDTQYF
NA	TRBJ2-3	TRBV10-3	CAISESISTDTQYF
TRBD1	TRBJ1-4	TRBV27	CASRLNGQGQEKLFF
NA	TRBJ1-2	TRBV29-1	CSVGFPNYGYTF
TRBD1	TRBJ1-2	TRBV12-3/TRBV12-4	CASSSGQNFYGYTF
TRBD1	TRBJ2-2	TRBV29-1	CSAPGTGNAGELFF
TRBD2	TRBJ2-5	TRBV6-1	CASTHRASGGVLQETQYF
NA	TRBJ1-4	TRBV5-6	CASSLRAAEKLFF
NA	TRBJ1-2	TRBV4-3	CASSQIDSNYGYTF